The rows below give T cell receptor beta chains drawn from one sample of a study of sequential checkpoint blockade in melanoma. TCRdb's copy holds only in-frame clones and misses some; the assay was immunoSEQ multiplex PCR. This sample has almost 9,500 clones, with roughly 28% found just once. This material consisted of tumor tissue (inferred from file names), taken from a patient given nivolumab and ipilimumab in sequence. All receptors come from a human donor with melanoma. Both conserved end residues are part of each CDR3. D genes are given only for firm matches. Some rows mark clone size as missing; the rest say once, few, many or name a class of expanded clone.

d_call,cdr3_length,clone_size,v_call,j_call,cdr3_nt,cdr3_aa
TRBD2,15,-,TRBV7-7,TRBJ2-1,TGTGCCAGCAGCCAACGGGAGGCTCATGGCAATGAGCAGTTCTTC,CASSQREAHGNEQFF
TRBD2,17,-,TRBV28,TRBJ2-2,TGTGCCAGCAGTTCCGGGACTAGCGGGCGACTTACCGGGGAGCTGTTTTTT,CASSSGTSGRLTGELFF
TRBD1,13,-,TRBV28,TRBJ1-4,TGTGCCAGCAGCCGACAGGGCCAGGAAAAACTGTTTTTT,CASSRQGQEKLFF
-,14,-,TRBV6-8,TRBJ2-7,TGTGCCAGCAGTGAGAGGGGGGGCACCTACGAGCAGTACTTC,CASSERGGTYEQYF
-,15,many,TRBV11-3,TRBJ1-1,TGTGCCAGCAGCTTGGGGGCCAGGGGGAACACTGAAGCTTTCTTT,CASSLGARGNTEAFF
TRBD1,15,many,TRBV9,TRBJ2-7,TGTGCCAGCAGCCCCTGGGACAGGGCCTCGAGCGAGCAGTACTTC,CASSPWDRASSEQYF
TRBD1,12,-,TRBV12-5,TRBJ1-4,TGTGCTAGTGGGAGGGACAGTGGGAAACTGTTTTTT,CASGRDSGKLFF
-,12,-,TRBV12-5,TRBJ2-5,TGTGCTAGTGGTTTGGTATCAGGGACCCAGTACTTC,CASGLVSGTQYF
TRBD2,16,few,TRBV6-8,TRBJ2-7,TGTGCCAGCAGTCTAAGGACTAGCGGGGAGACCTACGAGCAGTACTTC,CASSLRTSGETYEQYF
-,15,-,TRBV11-3,TRBJ1-6,TGTGCCAGCAGCTTGATCGGCGTTCGTAATTCACCCCTCCACTTT,CASSLIGVRNSPLHF
-,15,-,TRBV5-1,TRBJ1-1,TGCGCCAGCAGCCGTACTCAGGGGTCTAACACTGAAGCTTTCTTT,CASSRTQGSNTEAFF
-,13,few,TRBV23-1,TRBJ2-1,TGCGCCAGCAGCCAAGAACCAGGGAATGAGCAGTTCTTC,CASSQEPGNEQFF
TRBD1,16,-,TRBV28,TRBJ1-4,TGTGCCAGCAGTTTACGGCGGACAGGCTTCGGAGGTAAACTGTTTTTT,CASSLRRTGFGGKLFF
-,15,-,TRBV23-1,TRBJ2-1,TGCGCCAGAAAGGCTGTGTATTGCTCCTACAATGAGCAGTTCTTC,CARKAVYCSYNEQFF
-,14,-,TRBV6-8,TRBJ1-1,TGTGCCATCAGTGCCCAGGGTCTGGACACTGAAGCTTTCTTT,CAISAQGLDTEAFF
-,14,-,TRBV9,TRBJ1-6,TGTGCCAGCATCCGGGACTCTACTAATTCACCCCTCCACTTT,CASIRDSTNSPLHF
-,15,-,TRBV1,TRBJ1-5,TGCGCCAGCAGCCAGGGTTACAGGGGCGGGGAGCCCCAGCATTTT,CASSQGYRGGEPQHF
-,13,-,TRBV16,TRBJ2-1,TGTGCCAGCAGCCAATCTACCTATAATGAGCAGTTCTTC,CASSQSTYNEQFF
TRBD1,16,-,TRBV5-1,TRBJ2-1,TGCGCCAGCAGCGTATTCGGACAGGGGGCCAGCAATGAGCAGTTCTTC,CASSVFGQGASNEQFF
-,13,few,TRBV9,TRBJ2-3,TGTGCCAGCAGCCCCTTCGCTCCAGATACGCAGTATTTT,CASSPFAPDTQYF
-,14,-,TRBV5-1,TRBJ2-3,TGCGCCAGCGTGATCGGCGGGGGCACAGATACGCAGTATTTT,CASVIGGGTDTQYF
-,14,-,TRBV18,TRBJ1-4,TGTGCCAGCTCACCCAGGGGAGAAGGTGAAAAACTGTTTTTT,CASSPRGEGEKLFF